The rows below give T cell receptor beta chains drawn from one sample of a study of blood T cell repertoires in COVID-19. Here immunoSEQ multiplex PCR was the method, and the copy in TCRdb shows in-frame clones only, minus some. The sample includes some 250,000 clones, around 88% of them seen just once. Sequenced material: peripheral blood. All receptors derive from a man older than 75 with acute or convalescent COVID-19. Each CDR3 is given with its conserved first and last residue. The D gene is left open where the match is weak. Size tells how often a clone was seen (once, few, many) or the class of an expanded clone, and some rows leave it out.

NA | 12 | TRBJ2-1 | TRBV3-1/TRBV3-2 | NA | TGTGCCAGCAGCCAAGATAGGAGAGAGCAGTTCTTC | CASSQDRREQFF
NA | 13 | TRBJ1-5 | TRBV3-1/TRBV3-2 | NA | TGTGCCAGCAGCCAAGATCTTCGGGGGCCCCAGCATTTT | CASSQDLRGPQHF
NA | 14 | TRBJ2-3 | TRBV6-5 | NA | TGTGCCAGCAGTCGGGGGTTAAACACAGATACGCAGTATTTT | CASSRGLNTDTQYF
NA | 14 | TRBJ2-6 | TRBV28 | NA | TGTGCCAGCAGTTTCCTCTCTGGGGCCAACGTCCTGACTTTC | CASSFLSGANVLTF
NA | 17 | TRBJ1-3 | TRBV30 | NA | TGTGCCTGGAGTGTCGCAGGTACTCCTTCAACTGGAAACACCATATATTTT | CAWSVAGTPSTGNTIYF
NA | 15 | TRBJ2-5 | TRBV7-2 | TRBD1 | TGTGCCAGCAGCCCTACAGGGGGCAGAGCGGAGACCCAGTACTTC | CASSPTGGRAETQYF
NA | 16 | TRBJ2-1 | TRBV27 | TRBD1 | TGTGCCAGCAGTTCTCGGACAGGGTTCCCCTACAATGAGCAGTTCTTC | CASSSRTGFPYNEQFF
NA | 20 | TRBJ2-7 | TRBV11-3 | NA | TGTGCCAGCAGCTCAGACCTCATCTTGAGCGCCGACGAGACGTTCTACGAGCAGTACTTC | CASSSDLILSADETFYEQYF
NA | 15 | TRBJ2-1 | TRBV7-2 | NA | TGTGCCAGTTCACTAGGGCCTTCACTCAACAATGAGCAGTTCTTC | CASSLGPSLNNEQFF
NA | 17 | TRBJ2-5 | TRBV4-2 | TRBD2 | TGTGCCAGCAGCCGGATATTGGGACTAGCGGGAAAAGAGACCCAGTACTTC | CASSRILGLAGKETQYF
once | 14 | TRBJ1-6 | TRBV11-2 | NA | TGTGCCAGCAGGGTACAGGGAACGAGTTCACCCCTCCACTTT | CASRVQGTSSPLHF
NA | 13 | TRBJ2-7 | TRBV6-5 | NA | TGTGCCACCCTACCTGTCGGGATCCACGAGCAGTACTTC | CATLPVGIHEQYF
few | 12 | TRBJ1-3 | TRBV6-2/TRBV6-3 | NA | TGTGCCAGCAGTCCCTTGGGAAACACCATATATTTT | CASSPLGNTIYF
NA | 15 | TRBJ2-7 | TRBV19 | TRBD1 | TGTGCCAGTAGCTCGAGGGGACAGGGGACCTACGAGCAGTACTTC | CASSSRGQGTYEQYF
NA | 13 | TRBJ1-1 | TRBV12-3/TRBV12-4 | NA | TGTGCCAGCAGACATCCAAAGAACACTGAAGCTTTCTTT | CASRHPKNTEAFF